This T cell receptor (beta chain) was recorded in a study of cytomegalovirus exposure and HLA in healthy donors. A note on this clone: Its antigen remains unknown.

General study findings and limits: Later on, an analysis found that several of the most significant clusters appeared to be linked to common viral pathogens, which included parvovirus B19. Sequencing likely produced, as an artifact, a cluster of highly shared sequence variants. A few chains tied to CMV proved CMV antigen-specific in vitro.

Germline V CDR1 and CDR2: GTSNPN, SVGIG (reference sequence). Unmatched junction bases numbered 14, after V lost 2 bases and J lost 10 bases. CDR3 length: 16 amino acids. Vbeta (60) and Jbeta (13) primers were used in the PCR. The repertoire was sequenced with immunoSEQ multiplex PCR; TCRdb's copy has only in-frame clones and lacks some. The data show around 130,000 clones, approximately 80% seen once. Input material: PBMCs. The genes are TRBV30 and TRBJ1-6, with 7 bases lining up with TRBD1. The receptor was isolated from a man in his late teens or twenties in good health and CMV-seronegative. The CDR3 sequence: CAWSTNRGLGTSPLHF. The CDR3 DNA is TGTGCCTGGAGTACTAACAGGGGATTGGGAACGTCACCCCTCCACTTT.